Described below is a single TCR beta chain sequence and its context. The antigen remains undetermined. Germline V CDR1 and CDR2: KGHSH, LQKENI. The junction had 5 bases not matched to a gene; V was cut back by 3 bases and J by 0 bases. This CDR3 has 15 residues. The data derive from a study of STAT3 mutations in large granular lymphocyte leukemia. Study context: More than half of T-LGLL patients received immunosuppressive therapy. The study's findings and limits: Every T-LGLL patient had at least one immunodominant TCRbeta clonotype. A small but highly pathogenic clone may have been missed.

Each sample's TCRbeta library yielded on average roughly 41,000 productive templates. Method: immunoSEQ multiplex PCR; TCRdb's copy keeps in-frame clones and lacks some. In the table there are approximately 25,000 clones, about 94% of which are singletons. This receptor was taken from a man aged 35 to 55 with T-cell large granular lymphocyte leukemia. Some clones in this sample may be carry-over from other donors' samples. Sample: peripheral blood mononuclear cells. The gene calls are TRBV18 and TRBJ2-7; 7 nucleotides align to TRBD1. This CDR3 is CASSPTGDTSYEQYF. The CDR3 DNA reads TGTGCCAGCTCACCTACAGGGGATACCTCCTACGAGCAGTACTTC.